This T cell receptor beta chain was retrieved from a study of T cell responses to AZD1222 COVID-19 vaccine. About the study: Doses given second, at about 4 or about 12 weeks, were pooled. Study observations and caveats: At study baseline, merely six AZD1222 recipients were seropositive. CD4 TCRs associated with vaccination spanned spike, dominating at 160-218 and 743-854.

Data came from immunoSEQ multiplex PCR; TCRdb stores just in-frame clones and leaves some out. This table has 100,000 to 150,000 clones, 90% appearing once. Comments on this clone: Its antigen is not identified.

The V end was cut by 4 bases, the J end by 4 bases, with 5 bases between. CDR3 length equals 12 residues. CDR1 is MDHEN and CDR2 is SYDVKM in the germline V gene. J is TRBJ1-3 and V is TRBV28; D unclear. The source was peripheral blood, collected on day 0 of AZD1222 vaccination. The clonotype originates from an adult in good health. The CDR3 nucleotides are TGTGCCAGCAGTTCACAGGGAAACACCATATATTTT. Translating it yields CASSSQGNTIYF.